A single T cell receptor (beta chain) is shown here with its context. Methods used by the authors: Counts of nucleated cells, estimated from reference gene primer amplification, were obtained. TCRdb keeps only in-frame clones here, not all; method: immunoSEQ multiplex PCR. The DNA was the basis for D and trimming; V, J and clone size are from that table. The sample has 29,000 or so clones, under 85% seen once; the top ten hold 7% to 8.5%. The sample is drawn from a study of blood T cell repertoires in COVID-19. Study as a whole: Samples came from the United States, Italy and Spain, spanning acute and convalescent COVID-19. The analysed material was cDNA or gDNA that came from T cells, B-cell-depleted T cells, or PBMCs.

The CDR3 loop spans 15 amino acids. V lost 5 bases and J lost 3; bases outside the gene matches: 6. CDR1 and CDR2 from the germline V gene are SGHAT and FQNNGV. Material for sequencing was peripheral blood. The V and J genes are TRBV11-2 and TRBJ2-1; 8 bases line up with TRBD1. The TCR comes from a woman aged 70 to 79 with active or convalescent COVID-19. The CDR3 spells CASSQEGQGYNEQFF. Written as DNA, the CDR3 is TGTGCCAGCAGCCAGGAAGGACAGGGCTACAATGAGCAGTTCTTC.